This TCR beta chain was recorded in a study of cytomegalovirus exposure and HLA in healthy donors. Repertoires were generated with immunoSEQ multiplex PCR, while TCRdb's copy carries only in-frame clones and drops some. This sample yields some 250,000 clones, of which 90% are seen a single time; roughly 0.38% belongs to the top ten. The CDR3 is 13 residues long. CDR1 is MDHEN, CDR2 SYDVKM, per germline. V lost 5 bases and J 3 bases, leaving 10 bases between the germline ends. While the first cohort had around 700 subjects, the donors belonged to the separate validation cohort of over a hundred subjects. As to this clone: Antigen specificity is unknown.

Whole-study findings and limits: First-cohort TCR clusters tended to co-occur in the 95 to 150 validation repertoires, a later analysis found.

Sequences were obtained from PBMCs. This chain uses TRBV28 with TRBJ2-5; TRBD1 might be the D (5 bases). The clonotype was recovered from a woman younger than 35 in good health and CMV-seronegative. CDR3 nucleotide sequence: TGTGCCAGCAGTCTTACAGGAAAAGAGACCCAGTACTTC. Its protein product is CASSLTGKETQYF.